This TCR beta chain was retrieved from a study of blood T cell repertoires in COVID-19. Study-level information: Some COVID-19 samples were acute and others convalescent; all came from the United States, Italy and Spain. Sources were T cells, B-cell-depleted T cells, or PBMCs; the material itself was cDNA or gDNA.

TCRdb's copy holds only in-frame clones and misses some; the assay was immunoSEQ multiplex PCR. The sample lists about 220,000 clones, approximately 90% occurring once. The V gene's germline CDR1 is LNHDA and CDR2 SQIVND (reference sequence). V was pared by 8 bases and J by 4 bases, with 14 bases between. CDR3 length: 13 amino acids. The study drew participants aged about 18 to 95 years from 24 US areas. The sample taken for sequencing was PBMCs or T cells enriched from blood (not recorded which). This clonotype was sampled from a woman under 40 with acute COVID-19. The chain employs TRBV19 and TRBJ1-1, with D possibly TRBD1 on 5 matching bases. This CDR3 is CASVKRGVTEAFF. Written as DNA, the CDR3 is TGTGCCAGTGTTAAGCGGGGCGTCACTGAAGCTTTCTTT. Based on the CDR3 plus reference TRBV19 and TRBJ1-1, the full variable domain is DGGITQSPKYLFRKEGQNVTLSCEQNLNHDAMYWYRQDPGQGLRLIYYSQIVNDFQKGDIAEGYSVSREKKESFPLTVTSAQKNPTAFYLCASVKRGVTEAFFGQGTRLTVV.